This TCR beta chain was found in a study of cytomegalovirus exposure and HLA in healthy donors. Regarding the study as a whole: A missense DCLRE1C variant was associated with V- and J-gene trimming of TCR beta chains in a later analysis, and an independent cohort replicated the association. Follow-up analysis seemed to connect common viral pathogens with several of the most significant clusters identified.

Germline CDR1 is SQVTM and CDR2 is ANQGSEA. This CDR3 contains 14 residues. V was pared by 7 bases and J by 9 bases, with 9 bases of the junction left unmatched. About this clone itself: Its antigen is unknown.

The PCR made use of 60 Vbeta and 13 Jbeta primers. Produced via immunoSEQ multiplex PCR; TCRdb's table is partial and in-frame only. This table has approximately 79,000 clones, around 76% appearing once. At the time of sampling, donors were nominally healthy, though unrecorded immune exposures were likely. The sample was PBMCs. The origin of this receptor is a male donor in good health and CMV-seropositive. The V call is TRBV29-1, the J call TRBJ2-1; 13 bases agree with TRBD2. CDR3 bases: TGCAGCGCATCCGGGACTAGCGGGGTCGGTGAGCAGTTCTTC. It encodes CSASGTSGVGEQFF.